The entry that follows covers one T cell receptor beta chain sequence. The entry originates in a study of blood T cell repertoires in COVID-19. Study in general: Acute and convalescent COVID-19 samples came from the United States, Italy and Spain. The cDNA or gDNA used as material had been derived from T cells, B-cell-depleted T cells, or PBMCs.

Per the original methods: Reference gene primer amplification gave nucleated cell count estimates. Libraries were prepared by immunoSEQ multiplex PCR; TCRdb keeps only in-frame clonotypes and omits some of them. V, J and clone size derive from that table, while D and trimming were established from the DNA sequence. The table has 250,000 to 300,000 clones, around 86% seen once; the top ten hold just under 0.95%. Germline-derived CDR1 and CDR2 are LNHDA and SQIVND (reference sequence). This CDR3 is 15 amino acids long. Trimming cost V 5 bases and J 0 bases; bases outside gene matches: 3. This TCR was sampled from a woman aged 40 to 50 who had recovered from COVID-19. The sequenced sample consisted of peripheral blood. V and J are TRBV19 and TRBJ2-1; TRBD2 matches at 8 bases. The CDR3 coding sequence is TGTGCCAGTAGTTTTAGCGGGAACTCCTACAATGAGCAGTTCTTC. Protein sequence: CASSFSGNSYNEQFF.